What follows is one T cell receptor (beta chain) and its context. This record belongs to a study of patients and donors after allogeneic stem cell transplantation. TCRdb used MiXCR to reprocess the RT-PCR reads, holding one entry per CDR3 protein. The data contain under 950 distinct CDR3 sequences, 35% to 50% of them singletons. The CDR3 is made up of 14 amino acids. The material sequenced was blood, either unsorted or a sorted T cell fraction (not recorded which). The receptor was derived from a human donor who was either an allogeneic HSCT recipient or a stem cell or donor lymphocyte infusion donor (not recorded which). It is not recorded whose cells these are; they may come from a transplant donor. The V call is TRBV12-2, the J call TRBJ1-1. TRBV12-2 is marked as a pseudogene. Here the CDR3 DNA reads TGTGCAAGTCGCTTCGGCGGCCTGAACACTGAAGCTTTCTTT. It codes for CASRFGGLNTEAFF.